This paragraph reports one TCR beta chain. Its cognate antigen is unknown. The data were obtained in a study of cytomegalovirus exposure and HLA in healthy donors. Whole-study findings and limits: Links to common viral pathogens appeared, in a later analysis, for several of the most significant clusters. Per published accounts, TCR beta sequences correctly predicted the HLA-A and HLA-B alleles of most subjects. Among TCR beta chains of equal frequency, HLA-associated ones were more clonally expanded in a later analysis. The study dropped some indistinguishable V segments, TRBV6-2 and TRBV6-3 among them.

The CDR3 consists of 14 residues. The ends were cut back, 3 bases at V and 1 base at J, with 10 bases in the middle. Germline CDR1 and CDR2: SGDLS and YYNGEE. The PCR made use of 60 Vbeta and 13 Jbeta primers. Only in-frame clones appear in the TCRdb table, and some are missing; sequencing was by immunoSEQ multiplex PCR. The table has 60,000 to 90,000 clones, 65% to 70% seen once; the top ten hold roughly 7.2%. The receptor was isolated from a man aged 35-49 years in good health and CMV-seropositive. The chain joins TRBV9 to TRBJ1-2; perhaps TRBD1 as D (6 bases). The sequenced sample consisted of PBMCs. CDR3 sequence (DNA): TGTGCCAGCAGCGCCAACAGGGATAACTATGGCTACACCTTC. Its protein product is CASSANRDNYGYTF.